These T cell receptor beta chains were read from a single sample in a study of blood T cell repertoires in COVID-19. Method: immunoSEQ multiplex PCR; TCRdb's copy keeps in-frame clones and lacks some. The table includes about 94,000 clones, around 90% detected once. The sequenced sample was peripheral blood. The receptor set was obtained from a woman older than 75 with acute or convalescent COVID-19. Each CDR3 is given with its conserved first and last residue. The D gene is left open where the match is weak. The listing skips clone size in some rows; elsewhere it reads once, few, many or a size class.

J gene: TRBJ2-7
clone size: -
V gene: TRBV12-3/TRBV12-4
D gene: -
CDR3 protein: CASSQGYEQYF
CDR3 DNA: TGTGCCAGCAGTCAGGGGTACGAGCAGTACTTC

J gene: TRBJ1-1
clone size: -
V gene: TRBV5-1
D gene: -
CDR3 protein: CASSLDTEAFF
CDR3 DNA: TGCGCCAGCAGCCTAGACACTGAAGCTTTCTTT

J gene: TRBJ1-2
clone size: -
V gene: TRBV18
D gene: -
CDR3 protein: CASSPIAGYGYTF
CDR3 DNA: TGTGCCAGCTCACCAATCGCAGGCTATGGCTACACCTTC

J gene: TRBJ2-7
clone size: -
V gene: TRBV9
D gene: -
CDR3 protein: CASSAQLSTYEQYF
CDR3 DNA: TGTGCCAGCAGCGCCCAACTATCTACCTACGAGCAGTACTTC

J gene: TRBJ2-5
clone size: -
V gene: TRBV12-5
D gene: -
CDR3 protein: CASGLGVASQETQYF
CDR3 DNA: TGTGCTAGTGGTTTGGGTGTAGCGTCTCAAGAGACCCAGTACTTC

J gene: TRBJ2-5
clone size: -
V gene: TRBV4-2
D gene: TRBD2
CDR3 protein: CASSQSRLAGYRGETQYF
CDR3 DNA: TGTGCCAGCAGCCAGTCACGTCTAGCGGGGTATCGGGGAGAGACCCAGTACTTC

J gene: TRBJ2-7
clone size: -
V gene: TRBV14
D gene: -
CDR3 protein: CASSQDWGDEQYF
CDR3 DNA: TGTGCCAGCAGCCAGGACTGGGGAGACGAGCAGTACTTC

J gene: TRBJ2-2
clone size: -
V gene: TRBV3-1/TRBV3-2
D gene: TRBD2
CDR3 protein: CASSPSGRTDTGELFF
CDR3 DNA: TGTGCCAGCAGCCCCAGCGGGAGGACGGACACCGGGGAGCTGTTTTTT

J gene: TRBJ2-1
clone size: -
V gene: TRBV4-2
D gene: TRBD1
CDR3 protein: CASSQEIRGSSYNEQFF
CDR3 DNA: TGTGCCAGCAGCCAAGAGATCAGGGGGAGCTCCTACAATGAGCAGTTCTTC

J gene: TRBJ2-4
clone size: -
V gene: TRBV5-4
D gene: -
CDR3 protein: CASSLAGNGKNIQYF
CDR3 DNA: TGTGCCAGCAGCTTGGCGGGAAATGGCAAAAACATTCAGTACTTC

J gene: TRBJ1-1
clone size: -
V gene: TRBV4-1
D gene: -
CDR3 protein: CASSLGRDTEAFF
CDR3 DNA: TGCGCCAGCAGCCTGGGCAGGGACACTGAAGCTTTCTTT

J gene: TRBJ1-2
clone size: -
V gene: TRBV7-2
D gene: TRBD1
CDR3 protein: CASSLANQRQGDGYTF
CDR3 DNA: TGTGCCAGCAGCTTAGCCAACCAACGACAGGGGGATGGCTACACCTTC

J gene: TRBJ2-1
clone size: -
V gene: TRBV18
D gene: TRBD2
CDR3 protein: CASFGTSGYNEQFF
CDR3 DNA: TGTGCCAGCTTTGGGACTAGCGGGTACAATGAGCAGTTCTTC

J gene: TRBJ1-2
clone size: -
V gene: TRBV18
D gene: -
CDR3 protein: CASSPNLNYGYTF
CDR3 DNA: TGTGCCAGCTCACCCAATCTAAACTATGGCTACACCTTC

J gene: TRBJ1-1
clone size: once
V gene: TRBV2
D gene: TRBD1
CDR3 protein: CASSFLQGEVDTEAFF
CDR3 DNA: TGTGCCAGCAGTTTTTTACAGGGGGAGGTGGACACTGAAGCTTTCTTT

J gene: TRBJ2-2
clone size: -
V gene: TRBV11-2
D gene: TRBD1
CDR3 protein: CASSRDRANTGELFF
CDR3 DNA: TGTGCCAGCAGCAGGGACAGGGCGAACACCGGGGAGCTGTTTTTT

J gene: TRBJ2-7
clone size: -
V gene: TRBV15
D gene: TRBD2
CDR3 protein: CATREGGSYEQYF
CDR3 DNA: TGTGCCACCAGGGAGGGAGGGTCCTACGAGCAGTACTTC

J gene: TRBJ2-1
clone size: -
V gene: TRBV19
D gene: TRBD2
CDR3 protein: CASSPQGRTSYNEQFF
CDR3 DNA: TGTGCCAGTAGTCCGCAGGGTAGGACTAGTTACAATGAGCAGTTCTTC

J gene: TRBJ2-7
clone size: few
V gene: TRBV9
D gene: TRBD2
CDR3 protein: CASSPGGGGYEQYF
CDR3 DNA: TGTGCCAGCAGCCCGGGAGGGGGTGGGTACGAGCAGTACTTC

J gene: TRBJ1-2
clone size: -
V gene: TRBV19
D gene: TRBD1
CDR3 protein: CASSRGTEAGYTF
CDR3 DNA: TGTGCCAGTAGTCGCGGGACAGAAGCCGGCTACACCTTC

J gene: TRBJ2-7
clone size: -
V gene: TRBV5-5
D gene: TRBD2
CDR3 protein: CASSLSGLAGGYEQYF
CDR3 DNA: TGTGCCAGCAGCCTATCGGGACTAGCGGGAGGCTACGAGCAGTACTTC

J gene: TRBJ1-4
clone size: -
V gene: TRBV10-1
D gene: -
CDR3 protein: CASNHRDGLGEKLFF
CDR3 DNA: TGCGCCAGCAACCACAGGGACGGGTTGGGTGAAAAACTGTTTTTT

J gene: TRBJ1-6
clone size: -
V gene: TRBV6-5
D gene: TRBD1
CDR3 protein: CASLRQGNSPLHF
CDR3 DNA: TGTGCCAGCTTGCGACAGGGGAATTCACCCCTCCACTTT

J gene: TRBJ1-1
clone size: -
V gene: TRBV5-4
D gene: TRBD1
CDR3 protein: CASSLGGTGLNTEAFF
CDR3 DNA: TGTGCCAGCAGCTTGGGGGGGACAGGGTTGAACACTGAAGCTTTCTTT

J gene: TRBJ2-3
clone size: once
V gene: TRBV18
D gene: TRBD1
CDR3 protein: CASSPRDRVYDTQYF
CDR3 DNA: TGTGCCAGCTCACCACGGGACAGGGTATATGATACGCAGTATTTT

J gene: TRBJ1-1
clone size: few
V gene: TRBV2
D gene: TRBD1
CDR3 protein: CASSDTGAEAFF
CDR3 DNA: TGTGCCAGCAGCGACACAGGGGCCGAAGCTTTCTTT

J gene: TRBJ2-4
clone size: -
V gene: TRBV3-1/TRBV3-2
D gene: TRBD2
CDR3 protein: CASSDSGREGQYF
CDR3 DNA: TGTGCCAGCTCGGATAGCGGGAGGGAGGGTCAGTACTTC